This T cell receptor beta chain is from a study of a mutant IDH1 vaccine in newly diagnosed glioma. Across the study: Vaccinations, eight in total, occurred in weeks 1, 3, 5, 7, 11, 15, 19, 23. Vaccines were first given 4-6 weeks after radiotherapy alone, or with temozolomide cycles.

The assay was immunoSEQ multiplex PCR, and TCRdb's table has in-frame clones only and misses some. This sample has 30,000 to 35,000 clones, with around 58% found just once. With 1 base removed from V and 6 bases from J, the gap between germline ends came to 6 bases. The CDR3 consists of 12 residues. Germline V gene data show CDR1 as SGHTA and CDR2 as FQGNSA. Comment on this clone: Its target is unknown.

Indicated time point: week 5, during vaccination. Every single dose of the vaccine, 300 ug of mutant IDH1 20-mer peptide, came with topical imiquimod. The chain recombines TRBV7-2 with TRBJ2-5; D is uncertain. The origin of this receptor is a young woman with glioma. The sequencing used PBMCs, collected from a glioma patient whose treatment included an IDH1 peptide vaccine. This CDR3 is CASSLGAKTQYF. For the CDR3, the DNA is TGTGCCAGCAGCTTAGGAGCGAAGACCCAGTACTTC.